This TCR beta chain is drawn from a study of regulatory T cells in long-lasting Graves disease. Study-level results: Thyroid tissue was not sampled; only peripheral blood was.

Construction of the TCR beta libraries employed iRepertoire HTBI primers in conjunction with Arm-PCR of CDR3 regions. Via MiXCR, TCRdb re-called the multiplex PCR reads, giving one row per CDR3 protein. Of over 500,000 distinct CDR3 sequences listed, roughly a sixth are singletons. The CDR3 totals 16 residues. Germline-derived CDR1 and CDR2 are SGHNT and YYREEE (reference sequence). Described time point: newly diagnosed GD, antithyroid drugs for less than 3 months. Isolated PBMC RNA provided the starting material for the TCR library. About this clonotype: The antigen remains unidentified. One end of the junction varies from germline; a read error may be responsible.

This sample also appeared in a second study, on T cells in Graves' hyperthyroidism and ophthalmopathy. This second study says: HTBI primers were employed in a first-round RT-PCR of the TCR CDR3.

The chain couples TRBV5-4 to TRBJ2-7; 8 nucleotides line up with TRBD1. The source was peripheral blood mononuclear cells (PBMCs), collected at new diagnosis, from a patient treated with antithyroid drugs. The TCR was taken from a man aged 18 to 29 with Graves disease. Here the CDR3 reads CAGSFSAGTGYHEQYF. CDR3 nucleotides: TGTGCCGGCAGCTTCAGCGCCGGGACAGGTTACCACGAGCAGTACTTC.